Listed here are 5 T cell receptor beta chains from one sample, sequenced in a study of response to subunit inactivated influenza vaccine. TCRdb itself ran the RT-PCR reads through MiXCR, one entry per CDR3 protein. The table has hundreds of thousands of distinct CDR3 sequences, around 8% seen once. Sequencing used PBMCs from blood, obtained about 24 months after vaccination. The origin of the receptors is a man aged 45 to 70 who received an inactivated influenza vaccine.

This clonotype was observed at least ten times. V and J are TRBV7-9 and TRBJ1-4; D ambiguous. Per germline, CDR1 SEHNR and CDR2 FQNEAQ (reference sequence). V was shortened by 2 bases and J by 10 bases, with 17 bases between the two germline ends. The CDR3 spans 15 residues. This CDR3 reads CASSLRRTDEAKLFF. For the CDR3, the DNA is TGTGCCAGCAGCTTAAGGAGGACGGACGAGGCAAAACTGTTTTTT.

In its sample, this clonotype was seen a few times. V gene TRBV6-5 combines with J gene TRBJ2-5; 9 bases map to TRBD2. V lost 2 bases, J lost 1 base, and 2 bases stayed unmatched. The CDR3 loop spans 15 amino acids. From germline, CDR1 is MNHEY and CDR2 SVGAGI. The CDR3 DNA reads TGTGCCAGCAGTTACAGCGGGGGGCCCCAAGAGACCCAGTACTTC. Translation: CASSYSGGPQETQYF.

In this sample, this clonotype turned up a few times. This chain's CDR3 is CASSKTGLMNTEAFF. The CDR3 nucleotides read TGTGCCAGCAGCAAGACAGGGCTCATGAACACTGAAGCTTTCTTT. The gene calls are TRBV6-1 and TRBJ1-1; 7 bases align to TRBD1. This CDR3 has 15 amino acids. In germline, CDR1 is MNHNS, CDR2 SASEGT. Unmatched junction bases numbered 7, after V lost 6 bases and J lost 0 bases.

A few counts support this clonotype. The chain couples TRBV7-9 to TRBJ2-7; 7 bases match TRBD2. Germline trimming cut 2 bases from V and 9 bases from J; bases unmatched to any gene: 7. The germline V gene encodes CDR1 SEHNR and CDR2 FQNEAQ (reference sequence). This CDR3 region has 13 residues. The CDR3 DNA follows: TGTGCCAGCAGCTTATTCGCGGGAGTGGGGCAGTACTTC. This encodes CASSLFAGVGQYF.

The rearrangement uses TRBV7-2 and TRBJ2-1, with TRBD1 matching over 9 bases. Looked up from germline, CDR1 is SGHTA and CDR2 is FQGNSA. The length of the CDR3 is 15 residues. The junction had 6 bases not matched to a gene; V was cut back by 2 bases and J by 7 bases. This CDR3 is CASSLITGGLNEQFF. CDR3 DNA: TGTGCCAGCAGCTTAATAACAGGGGGCTTGAATGAGCAGTTCTTC.